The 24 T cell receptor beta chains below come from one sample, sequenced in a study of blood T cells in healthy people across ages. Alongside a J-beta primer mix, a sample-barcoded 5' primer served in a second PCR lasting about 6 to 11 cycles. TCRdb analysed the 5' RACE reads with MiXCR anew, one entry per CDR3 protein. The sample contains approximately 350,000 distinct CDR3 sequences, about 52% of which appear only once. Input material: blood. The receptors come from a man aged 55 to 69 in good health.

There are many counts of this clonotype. The CDR3 spells CSVGLEGAQPQHF. The CDR3 DNA reads TGCAGCGTTGGCCTTGAGGGAGCTCAGCCCCAGCATTTT. The chain is built from TRBV29-1 and TRBJ1-5; D uncertain. The CDR3 spans 13 residues. Trimming pared 4 bases from V and 6 bases from J, leaving 13 bases between. Germline V gene sequence: CDR1 SQVTM, CDR2 ANQGSEA.

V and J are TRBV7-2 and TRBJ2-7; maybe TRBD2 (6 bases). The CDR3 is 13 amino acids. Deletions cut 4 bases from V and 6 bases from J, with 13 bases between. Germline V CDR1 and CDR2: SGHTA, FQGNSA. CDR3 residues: CASSSSSGGEQYF. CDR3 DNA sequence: TGTGCCAGCAGCTCCTCTTCCGGGGGCGAGCAGTACTTC.

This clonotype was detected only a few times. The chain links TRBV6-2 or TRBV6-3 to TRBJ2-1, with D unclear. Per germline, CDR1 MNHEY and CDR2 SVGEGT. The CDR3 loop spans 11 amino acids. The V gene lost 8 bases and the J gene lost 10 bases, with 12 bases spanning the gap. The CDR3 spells CASGDPGEQFF. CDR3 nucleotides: TGTGCCAGCGGCGATCCTGGGGAGCAGTTCTTC.

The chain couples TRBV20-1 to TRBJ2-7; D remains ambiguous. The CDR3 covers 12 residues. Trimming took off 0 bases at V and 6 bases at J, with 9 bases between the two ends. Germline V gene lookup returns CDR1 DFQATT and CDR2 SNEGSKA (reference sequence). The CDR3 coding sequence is TGCAGTGCTAGAGATCTTGGCGGCGAGCAGTACTTC. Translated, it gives CSARDLGGEQYF.

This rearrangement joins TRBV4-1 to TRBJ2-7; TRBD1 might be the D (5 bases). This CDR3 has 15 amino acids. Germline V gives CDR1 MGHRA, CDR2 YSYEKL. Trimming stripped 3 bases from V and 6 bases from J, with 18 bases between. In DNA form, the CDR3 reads TGCGCCAGCAGCCACGTCCCTAAGACAGTCGGCGAGCAGTACTTC. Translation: CASSHVPKTVGEQYF.

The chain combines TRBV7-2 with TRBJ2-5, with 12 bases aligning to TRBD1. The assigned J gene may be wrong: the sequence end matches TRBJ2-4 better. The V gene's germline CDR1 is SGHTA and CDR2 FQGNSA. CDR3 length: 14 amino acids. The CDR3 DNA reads TGTGCCAGCAGCCCCGGGACAGGGGGCGTCATTCAGTACTTC. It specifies CASSPGTGGVIQYF.

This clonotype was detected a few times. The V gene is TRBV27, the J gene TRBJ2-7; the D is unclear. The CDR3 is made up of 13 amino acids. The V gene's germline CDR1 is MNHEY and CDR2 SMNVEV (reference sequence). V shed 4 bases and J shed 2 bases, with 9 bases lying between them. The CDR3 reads CASSYDITYEQYF. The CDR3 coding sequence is TGTGCCAGCAGTTACGACATCACCTACGAGCAGTACTTC.

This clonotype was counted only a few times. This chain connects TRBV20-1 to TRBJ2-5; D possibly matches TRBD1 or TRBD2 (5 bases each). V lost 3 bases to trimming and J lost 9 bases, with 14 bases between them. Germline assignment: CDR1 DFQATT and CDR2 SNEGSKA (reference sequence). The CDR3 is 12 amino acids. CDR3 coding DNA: TGCAGTGCTAGGAGGGACGATTGGGCCCAGTACTTC. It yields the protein CSARRDDWAQYF.

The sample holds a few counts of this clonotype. CDR3: CAWSAHRGQGGYTF. CDR3 DNA: TGTGCCTGGAGTGCCCACAGGGGGCAAGGAGGCTACACCTTC. The chain recombines TRBV30 with TRBJ1-2, with 9 bases aligning to TRBD1. The V segment lost 1 base and the J segment 8 bases; nucleotides outside the gene matches: 8. Per the germline V gene, CDR1 is GTSNPN and CDR2 is SVGIG (reference sequence). This CDR3 contains 14 residues.

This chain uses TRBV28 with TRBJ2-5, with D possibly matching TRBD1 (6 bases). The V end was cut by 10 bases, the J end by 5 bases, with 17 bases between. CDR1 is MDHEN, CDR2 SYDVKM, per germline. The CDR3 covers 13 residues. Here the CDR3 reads CATRARGRETQYF. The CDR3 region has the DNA TGTGCCACCAGGGCCAGGGGCCGGGAGACCCAGTACTTC.

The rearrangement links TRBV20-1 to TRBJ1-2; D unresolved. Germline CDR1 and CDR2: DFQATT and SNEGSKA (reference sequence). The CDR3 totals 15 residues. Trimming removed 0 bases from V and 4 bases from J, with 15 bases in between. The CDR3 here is CSARDVRGSAYGYTF. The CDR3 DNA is TGCAGTGCTAGAGATGTAAGAGGGAGCGCCTATGGCTACACCTTC.

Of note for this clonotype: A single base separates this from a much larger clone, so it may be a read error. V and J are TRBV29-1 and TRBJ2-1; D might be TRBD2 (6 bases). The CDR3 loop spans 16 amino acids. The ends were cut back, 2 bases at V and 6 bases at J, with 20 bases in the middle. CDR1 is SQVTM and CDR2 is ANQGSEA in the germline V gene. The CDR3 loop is CSVEIGSSENCNEQFF. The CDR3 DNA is TGCAGCGTTGAAATCGGTTCTAGCGAGAACTGCAATGAGCAGTTCTTC.

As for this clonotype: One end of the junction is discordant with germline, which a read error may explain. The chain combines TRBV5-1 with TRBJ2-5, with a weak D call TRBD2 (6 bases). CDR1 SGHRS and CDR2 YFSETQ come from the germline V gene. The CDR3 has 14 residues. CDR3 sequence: CASNLAAGIETQYF. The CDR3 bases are TGCGCCAGCAACTTGGCCGCGGGGATAGAGACCCAGTACTTC.

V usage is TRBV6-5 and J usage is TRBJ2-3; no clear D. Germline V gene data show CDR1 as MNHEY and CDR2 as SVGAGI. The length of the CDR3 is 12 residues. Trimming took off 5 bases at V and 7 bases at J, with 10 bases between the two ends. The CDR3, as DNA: TGTGCCAGCAGTCCCCACGGTAATACGCAGTATTTT. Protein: CASSPHGNTQYF.

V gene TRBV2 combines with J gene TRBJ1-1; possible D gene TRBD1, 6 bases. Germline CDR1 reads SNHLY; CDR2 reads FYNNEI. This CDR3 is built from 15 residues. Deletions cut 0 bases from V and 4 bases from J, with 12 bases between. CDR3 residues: CASSEARGGSTEAFF. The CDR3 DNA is TGTGCCAGCAGTGAAGCTAGGGGGGGATCCACTGAAGCTTTCTTT.

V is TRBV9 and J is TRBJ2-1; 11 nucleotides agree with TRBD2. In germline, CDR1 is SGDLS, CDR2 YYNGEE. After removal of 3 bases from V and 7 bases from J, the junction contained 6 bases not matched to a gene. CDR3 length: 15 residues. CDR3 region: CASSDGTSGRNEQFF. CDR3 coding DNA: TGTGCCAGCAGCGACGGGACTAGCGGAAGAAATGAGCAGTTCTTC.

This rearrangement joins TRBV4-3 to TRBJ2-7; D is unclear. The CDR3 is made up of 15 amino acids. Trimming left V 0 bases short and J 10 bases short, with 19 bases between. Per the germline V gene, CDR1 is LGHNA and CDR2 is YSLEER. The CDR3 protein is CASSQEGIGQEAQYF. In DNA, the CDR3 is TGCGCCAGCAGCCAAGAAGGCATAGGCCAAGAGGCCCAGTACTTC.

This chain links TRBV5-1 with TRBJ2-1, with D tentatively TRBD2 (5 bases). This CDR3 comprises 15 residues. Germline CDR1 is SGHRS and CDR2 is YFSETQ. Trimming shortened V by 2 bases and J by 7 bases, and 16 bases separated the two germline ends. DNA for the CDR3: TGCGCCAGCAGCTTAGAGCTAGCAGTTTTGAATGAGCAGTTCTTC. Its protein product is CASSLELAVLNEQFF.

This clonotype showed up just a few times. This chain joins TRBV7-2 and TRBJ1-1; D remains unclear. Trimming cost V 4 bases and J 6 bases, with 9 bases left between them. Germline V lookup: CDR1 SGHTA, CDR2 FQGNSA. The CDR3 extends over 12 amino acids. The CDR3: CASSWRGAEAFF. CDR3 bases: TGTGCCAGCAGCTGGCGGGGTGCTGAAGCTTTCTTT.

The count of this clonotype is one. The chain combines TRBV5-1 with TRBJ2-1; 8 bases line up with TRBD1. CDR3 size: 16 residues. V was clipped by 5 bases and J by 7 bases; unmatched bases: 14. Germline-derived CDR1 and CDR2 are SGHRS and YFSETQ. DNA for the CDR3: TGCGCCAGCAGTCTGGGGGCGGGACAGGTAAAGAATGAGCAGTTCTTC. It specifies CASSLGAGQVKNEQFF.

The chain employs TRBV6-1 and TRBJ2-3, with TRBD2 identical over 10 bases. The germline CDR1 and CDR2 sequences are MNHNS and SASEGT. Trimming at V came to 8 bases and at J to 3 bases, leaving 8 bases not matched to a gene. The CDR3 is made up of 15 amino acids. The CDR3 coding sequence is TGTGCCAGCGTCAAACGACTAGCGGGTACAGATACGCAGTATTTT. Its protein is CASVKRLAGTDTQYF.

Here the CDR3 DNA reads TGCGCCAGCAGCTTGGACAGCGGGACAAGCGAGCAGTACTTC. This sequence encodes CASSLDSGTSEQYF. This chain links TRBV5-1 with TRBJ2-7, with D possibly being TRBD2 (7 bases). Per germline, CDR1 SGHRS and CDR2 YFSETQ. The V gene lost 0 bases and the J gene lost 6 bases, with 13 bases spanning the gap. The CDR3 has 14 amino acids.

The CDR3 protein is CSARGHCYGYTF. CDR3 nucleotides: TGCAGTGCCAGGGGGCACTGCTATGGCTACACCTTC. The V call is TRBV20-1, the J call TRBJ1-2; 8 bases match TRBD1. The CDR3 covers 12 residues. Germline lookup yields CDR1 DFQATT and CDR2 SNEGSKA (reference sequence). Germline trimming cut 6 bases from V and 4 bases from J; bases unmatched to any gene: 4.

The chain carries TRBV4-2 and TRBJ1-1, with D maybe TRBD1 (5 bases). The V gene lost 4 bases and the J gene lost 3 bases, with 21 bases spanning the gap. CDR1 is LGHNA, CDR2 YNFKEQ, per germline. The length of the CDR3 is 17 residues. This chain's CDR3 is CASSLKGPPHQDTEAFF. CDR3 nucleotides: TGTGCCAGCAGCCTAAAGGGACCTCCCCACCAGGACACTGAAGCTTTCTTT.